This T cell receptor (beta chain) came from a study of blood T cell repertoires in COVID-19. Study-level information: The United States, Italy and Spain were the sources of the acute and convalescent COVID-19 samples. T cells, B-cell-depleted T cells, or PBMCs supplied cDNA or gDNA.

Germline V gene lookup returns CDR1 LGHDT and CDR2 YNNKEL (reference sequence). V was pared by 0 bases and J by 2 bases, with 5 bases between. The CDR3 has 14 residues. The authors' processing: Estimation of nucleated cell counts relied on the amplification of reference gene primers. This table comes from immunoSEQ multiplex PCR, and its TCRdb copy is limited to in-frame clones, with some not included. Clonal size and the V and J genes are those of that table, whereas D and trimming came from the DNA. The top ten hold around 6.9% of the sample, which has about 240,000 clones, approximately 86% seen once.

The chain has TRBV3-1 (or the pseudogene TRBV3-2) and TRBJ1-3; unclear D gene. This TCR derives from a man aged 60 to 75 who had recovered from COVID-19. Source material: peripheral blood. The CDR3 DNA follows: TGTGCCAGCAGCCAAGACGGTGCTGGAAACACCATATATTTT. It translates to CASSQDGAGNTIYF.